The 29 T cell receptor beta chains given below trace back to one sample, sequenced in a study of blood T cell repertoires in COVID-19. Repertoires were generated with immunoSEQ multiplex PCR, while TCRdb's copy carries only in-frame clones and drops some. Here the sample spans about 300,000 clones, more than 75% being singletons. The sequenced sample consisted of peripheral blood. These receptors were taken from a man aged 70-80 years with acute or convalescent COVID-19.

This chain uses TRBV11-2 with TRBJ2-3, with D maybe TRBD1 (6 bases). Germline values: CDR1 SGHAT, CDR2 FQNNGV. V lost 4 bases and J 2 bases, leaving 16 bases between the germline ends. CDR3 size: 16 residues. This CDR3 reads CASSSRGPTITDTQYF. The CDR3 DNA follows: TGTGCCAGCAGCTCCAGGGGCCCCACAATCACAGATACGCAGTATTTT.

The chain carries TRBV6-2 or TRBV6-3 and TRBJ1-1; D remains unclear. Germline V lookup: CDR1 MNHEY, CDR2 SVGEGT. This CDR3 region has 15 residues. V gave up 2 bases and J gave up 3 bases, with 13 bases separating them. Here the CDR3 DNA reads TGTGCCAGCAGTTACGAAGGACTTTTGTACACTGAAGCTTTCTTT. Protein product: CASSYEGLLYTEAFF.

This clone came up many times. The V and J genes are TRBV6-5 and TRBJ2-7; weak D call: TRBD1 (5 bases). V lost 0 bases and J 3 bases, leaving 12 bases between the germline ends. Germline CDR1 and CDR2: MNHEY and SVGAGI. CDR3 length equals 15 residues. The CDR3 sequence is CASSYSKSGFYEQYF. Here the CDR3 DNA reads TGTGCCAGCAGTTACTCGAAATCAGGGTTCTACGAGCAGTACTTC.

The rearrangement joins TRBV7-2 to TRBJ2-6; D is undetermined. From germline, CDR1 is SGHTA and CDR2 FQGNSA. The CDR3 has 17 residues. The germline V and J ends were trimmed by 1 base and 0 bases, with 10 bases remaining between them. CDR3 amino acids: CASSLDGRYSGANVLTF. The CDR3 nucleotides read TGTGCCAGCAGCTTAGATGGCAGGTACTCTGGGGCCAACGTCCTGACTTTC.

This clone was counted only a few times. The chain carries TRBV6-2 or TRBV6-3 and TRBJ1-2; weak D call: TRBD1 (5 bases). Germline assignment: CDR1 MNHEY and CDR2 SVGEGT. The CDR3 runs 15 residues. Deletions cut 5 bases from V and 6 bases from J, with 19 bases between. CDR3 amino acids: CASSQFRASLHGYTF. CDR3 DNA sequence: TGTGCCAGCAGTCAATTCAGGGCCTCACTTCATGGCTACACCTTC.

The chain recombines TRBV29-1 with TRBJ2-2; 8 bases fit TRBD1. The CDR3 extends over 13 amino acids. V shed 4 bases and J 6 bases; nucleotides not matched to a gene: 4. Germline CDR1 reads SQVTM; CDR2 reads ANQGSEA. The CDR3 coding sequence is TGCAGCGTTGCACGGACAGGGCCCGGGGAGCTGTTTTTT. Its protein product is CSVARTGPGELFF.

This chain joins TRBV28 and TRBJ1-5, with TRBD1 identical over 11 bases. CDR3 length: 16 residues. V lost 6 bases to trimming and J lost 6 bases; unmatched junction nucleotides: 10. Germline V CDR1 and CDR2: MDHEN, SYDVKM. The DNA for the CDR3 is TGTGCCAGCAGAGCCGGGACAGGGGGGAGGGGTCAGCCCCAGCATTTT. As protein: CASRAGTGGRGQPQHF.

V and J are TRBV25-1 and TRBJ2-2, with TRBD1 as a possible D gene (6 bases). This CDR3 has 16 amino acids. Trimming left V 7 bases short and J 2 bases short, with 17 bases between. Germline V gene sequence: CDR1 MGHDK, CDR2 SYGVNS. Written as DNA, the CDR3 is TGTGCCAGCACCCCCAAAAACAGGGCTAACACCGGGGAGCTGTTTTTT. It codes for CASTPKNRANTGELFF.

V and J are TRBV4-2 and TRBJ2-5, with D maybe TRBD2 (6 bases). Trimming removed 1 base at V and 5 bases at J, with 14 bases between. Germline CDR1 reads LGHNA; CDR2 reads YNFKEQ. The CDR3 length is 15 residues. This chain's CDR3 is CASSQGPGGGETQYF. The CDR3 region has the DNA TGTGCCAGCAGCCAAGGACCCGGGGGTGGGGAGACCCAGTACTTC.

The chain recombines TRBV4-1 with TRBJ1-2; tentatively, D is TRBD1 (5 bases). This CDR3 is 15 amino acids long. Per germline, CDR1 MGHRA and CDR2 YSYEKL. V was cut by 1 base and J by 0 bases, with 9 bases left in between. CDR3 coding DNA: TGCGCCAGCAGCCAAGTTCCACAGGCTAACTATGGCTACACCTTC. Its translation: CASSQVPQANYGYTF.

V gene TRBV7-6 combines with J gene TRBJ2-2; 12 bases map to TRBD1. CDR3 length equals 16 residues. In germline, CDR1 is SGHVS, CDR2 FNYEAQ. V lost 5 bases to trimming and J lost 5 bases; unmatched junction nucleotides: 6. Written as DNA, the CDR3 is TGTGCCAGCAGCCCCGGGACAGGGGGCTTGACCGGGGAGCTGTTTTTT. Amino acid sequence: CASSPGTGGLTGELFF.

This clone was found a few times. V and J are TRBV28 and TRBJ1-2; TRBD1 matches at 10 bases. In germline, CDR1 is MDHEN, CDR2 SYDVKM. V was clipped by 4 bases and J by 1 base; unmatched bases: 3. The CDR3 runs to 15 residues. The CDR3 protein is CASSYGTGVNYGYTF. The CDR3 DNA follows: TGTGCCAGCAGTTACGGGACAGGGGTTAACTATGGCTACACCTTC.

The chain couples TRBV27 to TRBJ2-6, with 16 positions matching TRBD2. CDR3 length: 22 residues. Germline trimming cut 4 bases from V and 0 bases from J; bases unmatched to any gene: 12. Germline V gives CDR1 MNHEY, CDR2 SMNVEV (reference sequence). This chain's CDR3 is CASSSPGLAGGLIISGANVLTF. The CDR3 DNA is TGTGCCAGCAGTTCCCCGGGACTAGCGGGAGGGCTCATCATCTCTGGGGCCAACGTCCTGACTTTC.

This rearrangement joins TRBV18 to TRBJ2-4, with D perhaps matching TRBD2 (7 bases). Germline V gene lookup returns CDR1 KGHSH and CDR2 LQKENI. V was clipped by 6 bases and J by 2 bases, with 14 bases between them. CDR3 length equals 15 residues. CDR3 loop: CASSQEGGTKNIQYF. For the CDR3, the DNA is TGTGCCAGCTCGCAAGAGGGGGGGACCAAAAACATTCAGTACTTC. The full variable domain, its missing parts supplied by reference TRBV18 and TRBJ2-4, is NAGVMQNPRHLVRRRGQEARLRCSPMKGHSHVYWYRQLPEEGLKFMVYLQKENIIDESGMPKERFSAEFPKEGPSILRIQQVVRGDSAAYFCASSQEGGTKNIQYFGAGTRLSVL.

The chain recombines TRBV4-3 with TRBJ2-5; no firm D call. This CDR3 is built from 15 residues. Trimming removed 4 bases at V and 2 bases at J, with 14 bases between. Germline CDR1 and CDR2: LGHNA and YSLEER. CDR3 loop: CASSLHNEKQETQYF. As DNA, the CDR3 is TGCGCCAGCAGCCTACACAACGAAAAACAAGAGACCCAGTACTTC.

This rearrangement joins TRBV6-2 or TRBV6-3 to TRBJ2-3, with 9 bases matching TRBD2. The CDR3 runs to 17 residues. Germline CDR1 and CDR2: MNHEY and SVGEGT. The ends lost 2 bases at V and 3 bases at J; junction bases unmatched: 9. The CDR3 region is CASSYPSAGGPTDTQYF. CDR3 sequence (DNA): TGTGCCAGCAGTTACCCCTCGGCGGGGGGGCCAACAGATACGCAGTATTTT.

This chain uses TRBV10-3 with TRBJ1-1, with D tentatively TRBD1 (5 bases). The germline CDR1 and CDR2 sequences are ENHRY and SYGVKD. The CDR3 is 13 residues long. Trimming cost V 4 bases and J 1 base, with 7 bases left between them. CDR3 sequence: CAISGGKNTEAFF. DNA for the CDR3: TGTGCCATCAGTGGGGGCAAGAACACTGAAGCTTTCTTT.

In this sample, this clone turned up once. The V gene is TRBV20-1, the J gene TRBJ2-7; 10 nucleotides match TRBD2. The germline CDR1 and CDR2 sequences are DFQATT and SNEGSKA (reference sequence). V shed 3 bases and J 3 bases; nucleotides not matched to a gene: 14. The CDR3 loop spans 17 amino acids. The CDR3 here is CSASGTLEREGYYEQYF. DNA of the CDR3: TGCAGTGCTAGTGGCACCCTAGAGCGGGAGGGATACTACGAGCAGTACTTC.

This sequence joins TRBV28 and TRBJ1-3, with 8 bases that match TRBD1. V trimming: 6 bases; J trimming: 6 bases; junction bases outside the gene matches: 10. Germline loops: CDR1 MDHEN, CDR2 SYDVKM. This CDR3 contains 15 residues. CDR3 nucleotides: TGTGCCAGCAGCCGTCGCGGGACAGGCCAAAACACCATATATTTT. Translating gives CASSRRGTGQNTIYF.

V and J are TRBV18 and TRBJ1-2; TRBD1 is a possible D gene (6 bases). The CDR3 has 15 residues. Germline CDR1 is KGHSH and CDR2 is LQKENI. V was clipped by 3 bases and J by 0 bases, with 11 bases between them. The CDR3: CASSPGQSANYGYTF. The DNA of the CDR3 is TGTGCCAGCTCACCCGGACAGTCCGCTAACTATGGCTACACCTTC. The variable domain in full, with the rest retrieved from reference TRBV18 and TRBJ1-2, is NAGVMQNPRHLVRRRGQEARLRCSPMKGHSHVYWYRQLPEEGLKFMVYLQKENIIDESGMPKERFSAEFPKEGPSILRIQQVVRGDSAAYFCASSPGQSANYGYTFGSGTRLTVV.

The chain combines TRBV11-2 with TRBJ2-5; maybe TRBD1 (6 bases). Germline assignment: CDR1 SGHAT and CDR2 FQNNGV. The V end was cut by 3 bases, the J end by 7 bases, with 12 bases between. This CDR3 region has 13 residues. Here the CDR3 DNA reads TGTGCCAGCAGCTTCAACAGGGATGGGACCCAGTACTTC. Translated: CASSFNRDGTQYF.

The chain recombines TRBV5-1 with TRBJ2-1; 7 nucleotides agree with TRBD1. V gave up 3 bases and J gave up 4 bases; unmatched junction bases: 7. In germline, CDR1 is SGHRS, CDR2 YFSETQ. The CDR3 has 15 residues. The DNA of the CDR3 is TGCGCCAGCAGCTCGACAGGGCTTAAGTACAATGAGCAGTTCTTC. Residues: CASSSTGLKYNEQFF.

The gene calls are TRBV5-6 and TRBJ2-2, with no clear D. Trimming cost V 1 base and J 2 bases, with 12 bases left between them. The CDR3 runs to 16 residues. Germline V gives CDR1 SGHDT, CDR2 YYEEEE. The CDR3 DNA follows: TGTGCCAGCAGCTTGTTAGTTGAGGAAAACACCGGGGAGCTGTTTTTT. Translating gives CASSLLVEENTGELFF.

This clone appeared once. This chain links TRBV6-2 or TRBV6-3 with TRBJ2-1, with 13 bases identical to TRBD2. The CDR3 runs 17 residues. Germline CDR1 reads MNHEY; CDR2 reads SVGEGT. With 6 bases clipped from V and 5 bases from J, the junction kept 10 bases outside the gene matches. As DNA, the CDR3 is TGTGCCAGCAGCCCCATCGGGACTAGCGGGAAGAACAATGAGCAGTTCTTC. It translates to CASSPIGTSGKNNEQFF.

The V call is TRBV7-2, the J call TRBJ2-3; 10 bases align to TRBD1. The germline gives CDR1 SGHTA, CDR2 FQGNSA. The trim removed 5 bases at V and 9 bases at J, leaving 5 bases unmatched. This CDR3 has 13 amino acids. The CDR3 loop is CASSTRQGATQYF. CDR3 DNA sequence: TGTGCCAGCAGCACCCGACAGGGGGCGACGCAGTATTTT.

This chain links TRBV7-9 with TRBJ1-2; D might be TRBD1 (6 bases). Trimming left V 0 bases short and J 8 bases short, with 16 bases between. The germline gives CDR1 SEHNR, CDR2 FQNEAQ (reference sequence). The CDR3 contains 15 residues. The CDR3 DNA is TGTGCCAGCAGCTTAGCTGGGCAGGGGTCGCGGGGCTACACCTTC. Encoded protein: CASSLAGQGSRGYTF.

V usage is TRBV24-1 and J usage is TRBJ2-5, with 8 bases that match TRBD2. The CDR3 is made up of 16 amino acids. CDR1 and CDR2 (germline): KGHDR, SFDVKD. The trim removed 3 bases at V and 7 bases at J, leaving 12 bases unmatched. CDR3 amino acids: CATSDNAGGPAGTQYF. DNA for the CDR3: TGTGCCACCAGTGATAACGCGGGGGGCCCGGCGGGGACCCAGTACTTC.

Here the CDR3 reads CATTHGQVIGQPQHF. Written as DNA, the CDR3 is TGTGCCACCACCCACGGACAGGTTATTGGTCAGCCCCAGCATTTT. The chain carries TRBV28 and TRBJ1-5; 7 positions agree with TRBD1. CDR1 is MDHEN and CDR2 is SYDVKM in the germline V gene. The CDR3 runs to 15 residues. With V trimmed by 10 bases and J by 6 bases, 15 bases remained unmatched.

This chain connects TRBV25-1 to TRBJ1-2; 9 bases are a match to TRBD1. CDR3 length equals 12 residues. Germline assignment: CDR1 MGHDK and CDR2 SYGVNS. Trimming at V came to 6 bases and at J to 14 bases, leaving 10 bases not matched to a gene. The CDR3 region has the DNA TGTGCCAGCAGGGCCGGGACAGGGAGGATGACCTTC. It yields the protein CASRAGTGRMTF.